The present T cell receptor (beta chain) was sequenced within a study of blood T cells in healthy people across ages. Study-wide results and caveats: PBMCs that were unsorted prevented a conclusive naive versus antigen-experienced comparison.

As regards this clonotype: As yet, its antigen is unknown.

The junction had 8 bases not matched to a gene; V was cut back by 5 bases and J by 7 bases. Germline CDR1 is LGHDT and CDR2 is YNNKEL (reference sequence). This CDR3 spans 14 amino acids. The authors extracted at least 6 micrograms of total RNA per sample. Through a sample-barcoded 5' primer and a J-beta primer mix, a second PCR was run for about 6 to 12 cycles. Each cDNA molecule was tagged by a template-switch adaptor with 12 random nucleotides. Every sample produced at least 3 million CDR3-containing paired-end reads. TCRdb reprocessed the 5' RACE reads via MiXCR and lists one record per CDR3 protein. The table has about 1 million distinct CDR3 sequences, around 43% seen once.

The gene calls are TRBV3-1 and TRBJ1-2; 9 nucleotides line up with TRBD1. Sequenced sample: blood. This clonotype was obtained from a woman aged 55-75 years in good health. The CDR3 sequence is CASSTLQGASGYTF. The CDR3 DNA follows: TGTGCCAGCAGCACCTTACAGGGGGCGAGTGGCTACACCTTC.